The clone carrying this T cell receptor (beta chain) was detected a few times. The CDR3 runs 13 residues. Trimming removed 8 bases from V and 3 bases from J, with 14 bases in between. Germline CDR1 is MNHEY and CDR2 is SMNVEV (reference sequence). TCRdb used MiXCR to reprocess the RT-PCR reads, holding one entry per CDR3 protein. Of about 680,000 distinct CDR3 sequences detected, 13% to 15% appear once; the ten largest clones hold 3% to 4.5%. The sequenced material came from memory CD4+ T cells from blood. The sequence was obtained from a female donor in good health, serving as a healthy control. This chain joins TRBV27 and TRBJ2-7; D is unclear. This CDR3 reads CASQRDLGYEQYF. The CDR3, as DNA: TGTGCCAGCCAAAGGGATCTAGGCTACGAGCAGTACTTC.